The next 13 T cell receptor beta chains were all read from a single sample in a study of T-cell memory formation after mild COVID-19. From the 5' RACE reads, TCRdb called clonotypes with MiXCR, one entry per CDR3 protein. The repertoire has about 82,000 distinct CDR3 sequences, around 13% of them found once; the top ten carry roughly 40%. Source material: PBMCs or a T cell subset sorted from them (not recorded which). These receptors originate from a man younger than 30 who had mild COVID-19 (a few samples of this study predate the infection). Cell type and time point are not known.

This chain links TRBV7-2 with TRBJ2-3; 14 bases align to TRBD2. The V segment lost 2 bases and the J segment 5 bases; nucleotides outside the gene matches: 6. The length of the CDR3 is 17 residues. Looked up from germline, CDR1 is SGHTA and CDR2 is FQGNSA. The CDR3 sequence is CASSLPGTSGGEDTQYF. The CDR3 bases are TGTGCCAGCAGCTTACCCGGGACTAGCGGGGGTGAAGATACGCAGTATTTT.

This clonotype was recorded a few times. The chain links TRBV6-5 to TRBJ1-1, with unresolved D. Germline loops: CDR1 MNHEY, CDR2 SVGAGI. Trimming left V 5 bases short and J 1 base short, with 8 bases between. The CDR3 sequence is 13 residues long. The CDR3 region has the DNA TGTGCCAGCAGTGCCGGCCCGAACACTGAAGCTTTCTTT. This codes for CASSAGPNTEAFF.

The chain employs TRBV7-9 and TRBJ1-1; no clear D. The length of the CDR3 is 17 residues. V was cut by 4 bases and J by 3 bases, with 21 bases left in between. Germline values: CDR1 SEHNR, CDR2 FQNEAQ (reference sequence). The CDR3 loop reads CASSSALNPPADTEAFF. DNA for the CDR3: TGTGCCAGCAGCTCAGCACTCAATCCCCCTGCGGACACTGAAGCTTTCTTT. Full variable domain (rest looked up from reference TRBV7-9 and TRBJ1-1): DTGVSQNPRHKITKRGQNVTFRCDPISEHNRLYWYRQTLGQGPEFLTYFQNEAQLEKSRLLSDRFSAERPKGSFSTLEIQRTEQGDSAMYLCASSSALNPPADTEAFFGQGTRLTVV.

The sample holds a few counts of this clonotype. J is TRBJ2-6 and V is TRBV6-5; 7 bases are a match to TRBD1. Germline V gene sequence: CDR1 MNHEY, CDR2 SVGAGI. V gave up 6 bases and J gave up 3 bases; unmatched junction bases: 20. This CDR3 has 20 amino acids. The CDR3 DNA reads as TGTGCCAGCAGCCAATACTGGGACAGTGGGTCCGGGGATGGGGCCAACGTCCTGACTTTC. Translating gives CASSQYWDSGSGDGANVLTF.

The chain joins TRBV7-6 to TRBJ1-4; the D gene is possibly TRBD1 (6 bases). This CDR3 comprises 13 residues. Germline CDR1 and CDR2: SGHVS and FNYEAQ. V was shortened by 5 bases and J by 8 bases, with 12 bases between the two germline ends. The CDR3 spells CASSPQGYEKLFF. CDR3 DNA: TGTGCCAGCAGCCCACAGGGTTACGAAAAACTGTTTTTT.

The chain joins TRBV6-2 or TRBV6-3 to TRBJ1-1, with TRBD1 matching 10 bases. V was clipped by 0 bases and J by 0 bases; unmatched bases: 7. This CDR3 is 18 amino acids long. Per the germline V gene, CDR1 is MNHEY and CDR2 is SVGEGT. CDR3 region: CASSYSRDRGWMNTEAFF. The CDR3 region has the DNA TGTGCCAGCAGTTACTCCCGGGACAGGGGTTGGATGAACACTGAAGCTTTCTTT.

The chain uses TRBV5-1 and TRBJ1-1, with TRBD1 matching 9 bases. Germline V lookup: CDR1 SGHRS, CDR2 YFSETQ. The ends lost 6 bases at V and 5 bases at J; junction bases unmatched: 8. The CDR3 is 14 residues long. The chain's CDR3 is CASTPGQGLTEAFF. CDR3 nucleotide sequence: TGCGCCAGCACCCCGGGACAGGGTTTAACTGAAGCTTTCTTT.

This clonotype showed up just a few times. The rearrangement uses TRBV6-6 and TRBJ2-1, with 8 bases aligning to TRBD1. CDR3 length: 22 amino acids. Germline V lookup: CDR1 MNHNY, CDR2 SVGAGI (reference sequence). With V trimmed by 0 bases and J by 0 bases, 19 bases remained unmatched. Here the CDR3 reads CASSYSVGPDRGTRSSYNEQFF. The CDR3 region has the DNA TGTGCCAGCAGTTACTCGGTAGGTCCCGACAGGGGAACAAGGAGCTCCTACAATGAGCAGTTCTTC.

The rearrangement joins TRBV7-9 to TRBJ2-5, with 7 bases that match TRBD2. CDR3 length: 13 amino acids. Germline V gene sequence: CDR1 SEHNR, CDR2 FQNEAQ (reference sequence). V shed 8 bases and J 3 bases; nucleotides not matched to a gene: 6. The CDR3 sequence: CASRTSAEETQYF. The CDR3, as DNA: TGTGCCAGCCGTACTAGCGCAGAAGAGACCCAGTACTTC.

V is TRBV7-6 and J is TRBJ2-1; 9 nucleotides match TRBD2. Germline CDR1 reads SGHVS; CDR2 reads FNYEAQ. The CDR3 has 16 amino acids. With 1 base clipped from V and 10 bases from J, the junction kept 11 bases outside the gene matches. The CDR3 region has the DNA TGTGCCAGCAGCTTAGGGCCTAGCGGGGCTTGGGAAGAGCAGTTCTTC. As protein: CASSLGPSGAWEEQFF.

The chain combines TRBV4-3 with TRBJ2-4; D not certain. The CDR3 is 15 residues long. Germline assignment: CDR1 LGHNA and CDR2 YSLEER. V dropped 4 bases and J dropped 1 base, with 11 bases sitting between them. CDR3 residues: CASSLGYVAKNIQYF. As DNA, the CDR3 is TGCGCCAGCAGCCTAGGGTACGTGGCCAAAAACATTCAGTACTTC.

This chain joins TRBV12-3 or TRBV12-4 and TRBJ1-2; 8 bases map to TRBD1. This CDR3 spans 15 amino acids. With V trimmed by 5 bases and J by 6 bases, 11 bases remained unmatched. The chain's CDR3 is CASSRTGRIADGYTF. CDR3 bases: TGTGCCAGCAGTCGGACAGGGAGAATAGCAGATGGCTACACCTTC.

The chain carries TRBV7-3 and TRBJ2-3; TRBD2 matches at 16 bases. Trimming at V came to 5 bases and at J to 6 bases, leaving 8 bases not matched to a gene. CDR1 and CDR2 from the germline V gene are SGHTA and FQGTGA. This CDR3 has 17 residues. The CDR3 loop reads CASSPGTSGGARDTQYF. The CDR3 DNA is TGTGCCAGCAGCCCCGGGACTAGCGGGGGGGCAAGGGATACGCAGTATTTT.